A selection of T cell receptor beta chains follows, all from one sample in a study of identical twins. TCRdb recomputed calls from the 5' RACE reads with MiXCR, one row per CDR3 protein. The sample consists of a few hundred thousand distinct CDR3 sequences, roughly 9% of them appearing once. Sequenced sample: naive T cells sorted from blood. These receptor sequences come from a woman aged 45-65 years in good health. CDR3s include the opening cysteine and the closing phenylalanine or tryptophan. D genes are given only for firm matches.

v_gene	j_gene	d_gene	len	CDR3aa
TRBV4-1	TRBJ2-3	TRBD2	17	CASSQGLASGSTDTQYF
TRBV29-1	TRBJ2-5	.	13	CSVAWTVQETQYF
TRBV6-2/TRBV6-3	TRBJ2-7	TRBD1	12	CASRQDRDEQYF
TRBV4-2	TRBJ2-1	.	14	CASSHGGSWNEQFF
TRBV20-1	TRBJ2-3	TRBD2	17	CSARDELADAFTDTQYF
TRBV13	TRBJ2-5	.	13	CASSPGQQETQYF
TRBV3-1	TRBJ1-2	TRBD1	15	CASSQDKGQGDGYTF
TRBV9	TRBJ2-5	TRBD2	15	CASSASGRVKETQYF
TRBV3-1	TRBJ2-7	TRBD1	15	CASSQPGQAYYEQYF
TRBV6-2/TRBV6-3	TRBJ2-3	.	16	CASSPDRAKSGDTQYF
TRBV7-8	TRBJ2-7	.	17	CASSSKPGPRSSYEQYF
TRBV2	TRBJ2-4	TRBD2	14	CASSELAGENIQYF
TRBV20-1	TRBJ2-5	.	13	CSASLDYRETQYF
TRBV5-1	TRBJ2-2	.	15	CASSLVGAETGELFF
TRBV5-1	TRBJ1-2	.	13	CASSEDGHYGYTF
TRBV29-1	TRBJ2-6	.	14	CSAGAQSGANVLTF
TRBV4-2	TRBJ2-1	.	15	CASSQDPTRDREQFF
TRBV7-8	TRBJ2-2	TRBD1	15	CASSLTGMNTGELFF
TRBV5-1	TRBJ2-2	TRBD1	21	CASSRWGWTGVTGARSGELFF
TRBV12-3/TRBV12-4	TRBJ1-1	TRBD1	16	CASSLGQGVVNTEAFF
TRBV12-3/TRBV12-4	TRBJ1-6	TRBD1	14	CASSLRQGTSPLHF
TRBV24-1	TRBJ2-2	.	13	CATSALGAGELFF
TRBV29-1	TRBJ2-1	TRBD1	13	CSVDRGAYNEQFF
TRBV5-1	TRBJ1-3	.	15	CASSWNGDDGNTIYF
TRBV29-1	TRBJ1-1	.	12	CSVVGGLVEAFF
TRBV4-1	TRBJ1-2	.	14	CASSQVSGQTFYTF
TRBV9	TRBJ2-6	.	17	CASSAPGFNSGANVLTF
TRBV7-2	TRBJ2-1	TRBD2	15	CASSLLAGVGDEQFF
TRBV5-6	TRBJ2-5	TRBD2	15	CASRHTGTTRETQYF
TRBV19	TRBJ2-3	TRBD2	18	CASSISPPLGLAADTQYF
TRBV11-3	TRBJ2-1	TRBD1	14	CASSSRDRLNEQFF
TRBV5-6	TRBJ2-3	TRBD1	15	CASSLFGQGAGTQYF
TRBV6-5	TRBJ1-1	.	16	CASSYSPQTGNTEAFF
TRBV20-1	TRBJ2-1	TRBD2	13	CSAPGSGYNEQFF
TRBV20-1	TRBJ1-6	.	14	CSAAVGADNSPLHF
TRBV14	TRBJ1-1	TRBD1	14	CASRDTGELTEAFF
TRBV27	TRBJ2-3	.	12	CASRAYTDTQYF
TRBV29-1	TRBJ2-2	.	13	CSAVRGGTGELFF
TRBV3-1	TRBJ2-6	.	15	CASSRQATVGDVLTF
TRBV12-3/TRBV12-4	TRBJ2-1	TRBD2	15	CASRKFGTTYNEQFF
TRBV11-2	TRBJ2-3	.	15	CASGGRSTSTDTQYF
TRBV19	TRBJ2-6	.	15	CASRDSSSGANVLTF
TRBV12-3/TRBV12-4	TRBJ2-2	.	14	CASSFAVNTGELFF
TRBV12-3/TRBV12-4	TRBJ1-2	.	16	CASTYRTGGMDYGYTF
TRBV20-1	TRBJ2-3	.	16	CSASPVGWQDTDTQYF
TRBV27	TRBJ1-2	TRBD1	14	CASSLSWTGYGYTF
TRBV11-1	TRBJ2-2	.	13	CASTNWGTGELFF
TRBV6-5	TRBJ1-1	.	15	CASSYGVSGRTEAFF
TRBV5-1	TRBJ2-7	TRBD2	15	CASSSLAGEFHEQYF
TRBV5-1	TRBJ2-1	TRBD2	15	CASSLEVAGVGEQFF
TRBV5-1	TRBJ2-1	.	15	CASSYPGTEGNEQFF
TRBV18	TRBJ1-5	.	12	CASSPSSQPQHF